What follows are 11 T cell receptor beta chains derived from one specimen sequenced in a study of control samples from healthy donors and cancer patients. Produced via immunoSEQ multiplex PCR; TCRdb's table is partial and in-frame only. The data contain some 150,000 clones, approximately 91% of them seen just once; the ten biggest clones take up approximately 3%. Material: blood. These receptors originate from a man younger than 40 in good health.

The CDR3 loop reads CASSLHHTQTGPPTDTQYF. The CDR3 coding sequence is TGTGCCAGCAGCTTACACCACACACAAACCGGGCCTCCCACAGATACGCAGTATTTT. V usage is TRBV11-2 and J usage is TRBJ2-3, with D unclear. This CDR3 spans 19 amino acids. CDR1 is SGHAT and CDR2 is FQNNGV in the germline V gene. V was cut by 2 bases and J by 2 bases, with 23 bases left in between.

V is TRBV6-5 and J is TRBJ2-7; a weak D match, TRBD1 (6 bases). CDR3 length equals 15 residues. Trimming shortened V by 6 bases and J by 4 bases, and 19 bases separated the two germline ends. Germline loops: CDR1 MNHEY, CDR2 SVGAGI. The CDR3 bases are TGTGCCAGCAGGACTAATTCGAGACAGGCTTACGAGCAGTACTTC. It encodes CASRTNSRQAYEQYF.

CDR3 nucleotide sequence: TGTGCCAGCAGCCAAGGGACTAGCGGGGGACGGAACACCGGGGAGCTGTTTTTT. Protein product: CASSQGTSGGRNTGELFF. This chain links TRBV4-2 with TRBJ2-2; 13 positions match TRBD2. Germline CDR1 reads LGHNA; CDR2 reads YNFKEQ. After removal of 1 base from V and 1 base from J, the junction contained 3 bases not matched to a gene. The CDR3 runs to 18 residues.

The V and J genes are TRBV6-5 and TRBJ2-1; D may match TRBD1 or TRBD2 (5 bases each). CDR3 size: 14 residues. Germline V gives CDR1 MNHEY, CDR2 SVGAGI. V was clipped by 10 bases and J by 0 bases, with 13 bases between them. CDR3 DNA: TGTGCCACCGGGACGGTGAGCTCCTACAATGAGCAGTTCTTC. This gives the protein CATGTVSSYNEQFF.

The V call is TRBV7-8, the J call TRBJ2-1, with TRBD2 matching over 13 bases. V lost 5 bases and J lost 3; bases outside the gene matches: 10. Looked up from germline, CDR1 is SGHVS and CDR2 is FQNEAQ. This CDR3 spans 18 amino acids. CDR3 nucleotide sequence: TGTGCCAGCAGCCCGACTAGCGGGGGGCCGACGATCTACAATGAGCAGTTCTTC. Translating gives CASSPTSGGPTIYNEQFF.

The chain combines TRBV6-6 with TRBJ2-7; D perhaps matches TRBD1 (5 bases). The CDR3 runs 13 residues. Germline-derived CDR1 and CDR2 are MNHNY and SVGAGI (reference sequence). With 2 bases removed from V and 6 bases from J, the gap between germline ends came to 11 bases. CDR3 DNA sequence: TGTGCCAGCAGTTACGGGGCAGGGCGCGAGCAGTACTTC. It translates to CASSYGAGREQYF.

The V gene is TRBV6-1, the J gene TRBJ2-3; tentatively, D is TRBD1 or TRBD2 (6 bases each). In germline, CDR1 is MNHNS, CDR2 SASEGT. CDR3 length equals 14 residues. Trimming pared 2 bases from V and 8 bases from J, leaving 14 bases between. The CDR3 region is CASSEPQGRGTQYF. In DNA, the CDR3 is TGTGCCAGCAGTGAACCTCAGGGGCGGGGTACGCAGTATTTT.

CDR3 sequence (DNA): TGTGCCAGCTCACCGGACAGGGCTGGGAACACTGAAGCTTTCTTT. This codes for CASSPDRAGNTEAFF. This chain joins TRBV18 and TRBJ1-1; TRBD1 matches at 8 bases. CDR3 length: 15 amino acids. V lost 3 bases to trimming and J lost 1 base; unmatched junction nucleotides: 4. Germline CDR1 reads KGHSH; CDR2 reads LQKENI.

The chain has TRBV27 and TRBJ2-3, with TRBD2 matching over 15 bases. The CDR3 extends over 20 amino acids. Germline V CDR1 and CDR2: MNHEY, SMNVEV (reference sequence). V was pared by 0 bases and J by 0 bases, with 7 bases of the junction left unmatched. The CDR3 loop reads CASSLSGLAGGGTSTDTQYF. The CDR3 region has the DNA TGTGCCAGCAGTTTATCGGGACTAGCGGGGGGAGGGACTAGCACAGATACGCAGTATTTT.

CDR3 in DNA: TGTGCCATCAGTGAGTCAGATGGGGGATTAGCTTTCTTT. Protein: CAISESDGGLAFF. V usage is TRBV10-3 and J usage is TRBJ1-1; tentatively, D is TRBD1 (5 bases). The CDR3 sequence is 13 residues long. CDR1 and CDR2 (germline): ENHRY, SYGVKD. Trimming left V 0 bases short and J 10 bases short, with 12 bases between.

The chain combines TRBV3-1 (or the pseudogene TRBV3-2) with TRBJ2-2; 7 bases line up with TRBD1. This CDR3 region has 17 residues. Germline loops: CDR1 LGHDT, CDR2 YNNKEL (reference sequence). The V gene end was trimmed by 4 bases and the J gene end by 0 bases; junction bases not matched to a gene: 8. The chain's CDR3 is CASSLQGSQSNTGELFF. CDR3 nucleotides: TGTGCCAGCAGCCTACAGGGGAGCCAATCGAACACCGGGGAGCTGTTTTTT.